This entry concerns a single T cell receptor beta chain. Antigen specificity is unknown. These data originate in a study of breast tumors, draining lymph nodes, adjacent tissues. Notes on the study in general: Data fit most tumor T cells coming from lymph node, expanding in tumor. Tumor and nontumor repertoires were significantly more similar in luminal-like than in basal-like breast cancer. That most tumor T cells come from lymph nodes remained unproven. Compared with lymph nodes, tumors were less diverse; compared with nontumor tissue, more.

MiXCR, applied by TCRdb to the multiplex PCR reads, yields one record per CDR3 protein. The sample lists fewer than 250,000 distinct CDR3 sequences, roughly 30% occurring once. The lymph nodes were axillary draining lymph nodes from breast cancer patients. Germline V lookup: CDR1 SGHVS, CDR2 FNYEAQ. CDR3 length: 11 amino acids. The ends were cut back, 5 bases at V and 7 bases at J, with 6 bases in the middle. The specimen was axillary lymph node tissue. The sequence was obtained from a female donor with breast cancer. Some clones in this sample may be carry-over from other donors' samples. The chain is built from TRBV7-6 and TRBJ2-1; no definite D call. The CDR3 loop reads CASSIDNEQFF. Written as DNA, the CDR3 is TGTGCCAGCAGCATCGATAATGAGCAGTTCTTC.